One and the same sample provided the 17 T cell receptor beta chains below, sequenced in a study of blood T cell repertoires in COVID-19. Data came from immunoSEQ multiplex PCR; TCRdb stores just in-frame clones and leaves some out. The table includes 300,000 to 400,000 clones, about nine tenths detected once. Sequenced sample: peripheral blood. The source of these receptors is a woman aged 45-59 years with COVID-19, enrolled during active disease.

The chain is built from TRBV7-9 and TRBJ1-3; D is undetermined. V shed 7 bases and J shed 6 bases, with 16 bases lying between them. Germline CDR1 reads SEHNR; CDR2 reads FQNEAQ (reference sequence). The CDR3 covers 14 residues. CDR3: CASTLWELENTIYF. DNA for the CDR3: TGTGCCAGCACCTTGTGGGAGTTGGAAAACACCATATATTTT. Supplemented by reference TRBV7-9 and TRBJ1-3, the full variable domain reads DTGVSQNPRHKITKRGQNVTFRCDPISEHNRLYWYRQTLGQGPEFLTYFQNEAQLEKSRLLSDRFSAERPKGSFSTLEIQRTEQGDSAMYLCASTLWELENTIYFGEGSWLTVV.

V is TRBV12-5 and J is TRBJ2-3; TRBD2 matches 10 bases. The CDR3 extends over 18 amino acids. Germline V gene data show CDR1 as LGHNT and CDR2 as FRNRAP. The trim removed 2 bases at V and 0 bases at J, leaving 8 bases unmatched. CDR3 nucleotides: TGTGCTAGTGGTTTGACGCGGACTAGCGGAGTAAGCACAGATACGCAGTATTTT. Amino acid sequence: CASGLTRTSGVSTDTQYF. Variable domain in full (rest from reference TRBV12-5 and TRBJ2-3): DARVTQTPRHKVTEMGQEVTMRCQPILGHNTVFWYRQTMMQGLELLAYFRNRAPLDDSGMPKDRFSAEMPDATLATLKIQPSEPRDSAVYFCASGLTRTSGVSTDTQYFGPGTRLTVL.

The chain couples TRBV9 to TRBJ1-2; 8 nucleotides match TRBD1. Germline CDR1 reads SGDLS; CDR2 reads YYNGEE. V was clipped by 1 base and J by 5 bases; unmatched bases: 10. The CDR3 contains 16 residues. In DNA form, the CDR3 reads TGTGCCAGCAGCGTATATGACAGGGGTTTCGGTTATGGCTACACCTTC. Its protein product is CASSVYDRGFGYGYTF.

This clone was detected only once. CDR3 protein: CASSSEGSGGNNEQFF. In nucleotides, the CDR3 is TGCGCCAGCAGCTCCGAGGGTAGCGGGGGAAACAATGAGCAGTTCTTC. The V and J genes are TRBV5-1 and TRBJ2-1, with 9 bases aligning to TRBD2. This CDR3 comprises 16 residues. V trimming: 3 bases; J trimming: 5 bases; junction bases outside the gene matches: 9. CDR1 and CDR2 from the germline V gene are SGHRS and YFSETQ.

In this sample, this clone turned up a few times. V usage is TRBV6-6 and J usage is TRBJ1-2; 8 bases agree with TRBD1. Germline trimming cut 5 bases from V and 3 bases from J; bases unmatched to any gene: 5. This CDR3 is 14 amino acids long. Germline V gives CDR1 MNHNY, CDR2 SVGAGI (reference sequence). The CDR3 is CASSDQGAYYGYTF. Written as DNA, the CDR3 is TGTGCCAGCAGTGACCAGGGGGCTTACTATGGCTACACCTTC.

This chain joins TRBV5-6 and TRBJ1-2; the D gene is possibly TRBD1 (6 bases). V was trimmed by 4 bases and J by 4 bases, leaving 14 bases between them. The germline gives CDR1 SGHDT, CDR2 YYEEEE. CDR3 length equals 14 residues. The CDR3 sequence: CASSHRGGSYGYTF. The CDR3 region has the DNA TGTGCCAGCAGCCATAGGGGGGGCTCCTATGGCTACACCTTC.

V is TRBV6-5 and J is TRBJ2-4; 10 positions match TRBD1. The germline V gene has CDR1 MNHEY and CDR2 SVGAGI. CDR3 size: 14 residues. V was clipped by 6 bases and J by 7 bases; unmatched bases: 6. CDR3 nucleotides: TGTGCCAGCAGCCAGACAGGGGGCAGGAACATTCAGTACTTC. Translation gives CASSQTGGRNIQYF.

This clone showed up just once. The V call is TRBV30, the J call TRBJ2-7; D not certain. CDR3 length: 11 amino acids. The germline V gene encodes CDR1 GTSNPN and CDR2 SVGIG (reference sequence). The V end was cut by 2 bases, the J end by 6 bases, with 8 bases between. DNA of the CDR3: TGTGCCTGGAGTCGGCAGCGCGAGCAGTACTTC. It translates to CAWSRQREQYF.

The V call is TRBV30, the J call TRBJ2-5, with 8 bases lining up with TRBD2. The V and J ends lost 0 bases and 5 bases, in that order; junction bases with no gene match: 5. The CDR3 has 14 residues. Germline V gene sequence: CDR1 GTSNPN, CDR2 SVGIG (reference sequence). The CDR3 here is CAWSVSGSRETQYF. The CDR3 bases are TGTGCCTGGAGTGTAAGCGGGAGTCGGGAGACCCAGTACTTC.

The chain combines TRBV18 with TRBJ2-7; D perhaps matches TRBD2 (6 bases). The CDR3 spans 17 residues. Trimming removed 4 bases from V and 0 bases from J, with 19 bases in between. The germline CDR1 and CDR2 sequences are KGHSH and LQKENI. CDR3 residues: CASSQTTTRISSYEQYF. In DNA form, the CDR3 reads TGTGCCAGCTCACAAACGACGACTAGAATAAGCTCCTACGAGCAGTACTTC. Drawing the rest from reference TRBV18 and TRBJ2-7, the complete variable domain is NAGVMQNPRHLVRRRGQEARLRCSPMKGHSHVYWYRQLPEEGLKFMVYLQKENIIDESGMPKERFSAEFPKEGPSILRIQQVVRGDSAAYFCASSQTTTRISSYEQYFGPGTRLTVT.

The chain recombines TRBV5-1 with TRBJ1-1; D ambiguous. This CDR3 has 15 residues. Germline loops: CDR1 SGHRS, CDR2 YFSETQ. V lost 6 bases to trimming and J lost 0 bases, with 15 bases between them. CDR3 residues: CASTPGENMNTEAFF. The CDR3 DNA is TGCGCCAGCACCCCCGGGGAAAACATGAACACTGAAGCTTTCTTT.

V and J are TRBV29-1 and TRBJ1-2; 8 positions match TRBD1. The V gene end was trimmed by 8 bases and the J gene end by 0 bases; junction bases not matched to a gene: 8. The CDR3 runs 14 residues. Per germline, CDR1 SQVTM and CDR2 ANQGSEA. The CDR3 here is CSTQDRATNYGYTF. The CDR3 DNA reads TGCAGCACCCAGGACAGGGCCACTAACTATGGCTACACCTTC.

This chain uses TRBV5-1 with TRBJ2-5; TRBD1 agrees at 9 bases. This CDR3 contains 16 residues. J was trimmed by 5 bases and V by 3 bases; bases with no gene match: 11. CDR1 SGHRS and CDR2 YFSETQ come from the germline V gene. The DNA of the CDR3 is TGCGCCAGCAGCTCACAGGGGGCCGCGATGGTGGAGACCCAGTACTTC. Translated: CASSSQGAAMVETQYF.

The chain recombines TRBV7-9 with TRBJ2-5; TRBD2 matches at 13 bases. With V trimmed by 4 bases and J by 4 bases, 6 bases remained unmatched. Germline lookup yields CDR1 SEHNR and CDR2 FQNEAQ (reference sequence). This CDR3 has 16 amino acids. The CDR3 is CASSSRTSGRRETQYF. In DNA form, the CDR3 reads TGTGCCAGCAGCTCACGGACTAGCGGGAGAAGAGAGACCCAGTACTTC.

This sequence joins TRBV3-1 (or the pseudogene TRBV3-2) and TRBJ2-5, with TRBD1 matching 7 bases. The CDR3 totals 17 residues. V lost 1 base and J lost 5; bases outside the gene matches: 13. Germline V gives CDR1 LGHDT, CDR2 YNNKEL (reference sequence). CDR3 protein: CASSQGDRPPMDETQYF. CDR3 nucleotides: TGTGCCAGCAGCCAAGGGGACAGACCACCTATGGATGAGACCCAGTACTTC.

V is TRBV6-5 and J is TRBJ2-2; D gene uncertain. Germline CDR1 MNHEY, CDR2 SVGAGI. V lost 6 bases and J 5 bases, leaving 10 bases between the germline ends. The CDR3 consists of 13 residues. The CDR3 reads CASRKGATGELFF. The CDR3 DNA reads as TGTGCCAGCAGGAAAGGAGCGACCGGGGAGCTGTTTTTT.

This sequence joins TRBV6-6 and TRBJ2-7, with a tentative D call TRBD1 (6 bases). V gave up 2 bases and J gave up 5 bases, with 16 bases separating them. The CDR3 extends over 15 amino acids. CDR1 and CDR2 (germline): MNHNY, SVGAGI (reference sequence). CDR3 nucleotide sequence: TGTGCCAGCAGTTACGCTTTGGACAGCTCAAACGAGCAGTACTTC. The encoded protein is CASSYALDSSNEQYF.